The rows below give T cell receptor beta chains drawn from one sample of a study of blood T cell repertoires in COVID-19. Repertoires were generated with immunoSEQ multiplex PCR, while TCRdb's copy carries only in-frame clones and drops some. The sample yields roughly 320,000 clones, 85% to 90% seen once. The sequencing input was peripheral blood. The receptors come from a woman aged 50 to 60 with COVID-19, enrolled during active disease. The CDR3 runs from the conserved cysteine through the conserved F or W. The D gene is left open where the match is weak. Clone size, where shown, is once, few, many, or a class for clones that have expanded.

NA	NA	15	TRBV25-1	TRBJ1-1	TGTGCCAGCAGTGCTTTTGCTGGGGGGGCCCCTGAAGCTTTCTTT	CASSAFAGGAPEAFF
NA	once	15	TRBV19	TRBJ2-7	TGTGCCAGTAGTTCACCGGGACACCCTACTTACGAGCAGTACTTC	CASSSPGHPTYEQYF
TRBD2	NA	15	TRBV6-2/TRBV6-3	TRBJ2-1	TGTGCCAGCTGTTACGGGAGGGCCTTGGGCAATGAGCAGTTCTTC	CASCYGRALGNEQFF
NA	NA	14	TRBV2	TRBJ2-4	TGTGCCAGCAGGAGGGGGGGCCAAGAAAACATTCAGTACTTC	CASRRGGQENIQYF
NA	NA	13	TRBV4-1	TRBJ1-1	TGCGCCAGCGGGGTTGCCGGGGTAGCTTATGCTTTCTTT	CASGVAGVAYAFF
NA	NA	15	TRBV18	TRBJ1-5	TGTGCCAGCTCACCACAGGGAGGAGGCAATCAGCCCCAGCATTTT	CASSPQGGGNQPQHF
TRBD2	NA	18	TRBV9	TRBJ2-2	TGTGCCAGCAGCGTAGCTAAGCGACTAGCGGGAGCGGACGGGGAGCTGTTTTTT	CASSVAKRLAGADGELFF
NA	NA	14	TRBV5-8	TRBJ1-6	TGTGCCAGCAGCTTGGGACGGGATAATTCACCCCTCCACTTT	CASSLGRDNSPLHF
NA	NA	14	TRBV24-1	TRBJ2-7	TGTGCCACCAGTGACCCCAGTGTGTCCTACGAGCAGTACTTC	CATSDPSVSYEQYF
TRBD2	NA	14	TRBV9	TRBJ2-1	TGTGCCAGCAGCCCCCAGCGGGAGTACCATGAGCAGTTCTTC	CASSPQREYHEQFF
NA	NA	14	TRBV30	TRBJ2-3	TGTGCCTGGAGCACAGGTGGTGGCACAGATACGCAGTATTTT	CAWSTGGGTDTQYF
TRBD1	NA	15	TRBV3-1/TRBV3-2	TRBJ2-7	TGTGCCAGCAGCCAAGCGACAGGGGTTTCCTACGAGCAGTACTTC	CASSQATGVSYEQYF
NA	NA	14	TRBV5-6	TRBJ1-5	TGTGCCAGCAGCTCAGGGTTTAGCAATCAGCCCCAGCATTTT	CASSSGFSNQPQHF
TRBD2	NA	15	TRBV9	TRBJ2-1	TGTGCCAGCAGCGTAGGAGGGGCGGGAGGCGGTGAGCAGTTCTTC	CASSVGGAGGGEQFF
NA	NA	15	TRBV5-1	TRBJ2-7	TGCGCCAGCAGCTTGGCGCAGGGCCTCTCCTACGAGCAGTACTTC	CASSLAQGLSYEQYF
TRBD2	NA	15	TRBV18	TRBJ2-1	TGTGCCAGCTCACCGGGACTAGCGGGAGCTAATGAGCAGTTCTTC	CASSPGLAGANEQFF
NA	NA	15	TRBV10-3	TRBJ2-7	TGTGCCATCAGTGAGTCGGGCCTAAATATCTACGAGCAGTACTTC	CAISESGLNIYEQYF
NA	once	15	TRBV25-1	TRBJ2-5	TGTGCCAGCAGTGCCTCAGGTCCGGTTAAAGAGACCCAGTACTTC	CASSASGPVKETQYF
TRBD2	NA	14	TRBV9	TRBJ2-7	TGTGCCAGCAGCCCCCGACTAGCGCCCTACGAGCAGTACTTC	CASSPRLAPYEQYF
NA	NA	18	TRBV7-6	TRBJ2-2	TGTGCCAGCAGCTTACCCCCCGTACGGACAGAGTACACCGGGGAGCTGTTTTTT	CASSLPPVRTEYTGELFF
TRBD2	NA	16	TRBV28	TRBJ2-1	TGTGCCAGCAGACGGACTAGCGGGAGGACCTACAATGAGCAGTTCTTC	CASRRTSGRTYNEQFF
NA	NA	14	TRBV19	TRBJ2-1	TGTGCCAGTACCCTAAGCGGACCTTACAATGAGCAGTTCTTC	CASTLSGPYNEQFF
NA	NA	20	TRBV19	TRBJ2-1	TGTGCCAGTAGTATAGACTGGACTTCACCGGGCGTAACCTATCGTGTGGAGCAGTTCTTC	CASSIDWTSPGVTYRVEQFF
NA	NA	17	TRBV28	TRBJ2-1	TGTGCCAGCGCGTTAGTTGCGGGACTTTACTCCTACAATGAGCAGTTCTTC	CASALVAGLYSYNEQFF
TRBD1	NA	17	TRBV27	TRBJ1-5	TGTGCCAGCAGTTCAGGACAGGGGGCGCCGGATAATCAGCCCCAGCATTTT	CASSSGQGAPDNQPQHF
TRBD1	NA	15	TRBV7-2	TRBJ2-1	TGTGCCAGCAGCGTCCGACAGGGGTCCTACAATGAGCAGTTCTTC	CASSVRQGSYNEQFF
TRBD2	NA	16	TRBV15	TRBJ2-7	TGTGCCACCAGCAGAGATCAGCGGCTAGCGGGAGTCGAGCAGTACTTC	CATSRDQRLAGVEQYF
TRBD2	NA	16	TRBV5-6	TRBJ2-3	TGTGCCAGCAGCGCTCAACCGGGACTAGCGGCAGATACGCAGTATTTT	CASSAQPGLAADTQYF
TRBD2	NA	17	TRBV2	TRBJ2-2	TGTGCCAGCAGAGCTGGCCTAGCGGGAGGGTCATCCGGGGAGCTGTTTTTT	CASRAGLAGGSSGELFF
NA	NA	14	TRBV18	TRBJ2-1	TGTGCCAGCTCACCTTTTACTTCGCAGGGTGAGCAGTTCTTC	CASSPFTSQGEQFF
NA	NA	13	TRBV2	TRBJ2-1	TGTGCCAGCAGTGAACGCGGAAGAAATGAGCAGTTCTTC	CASSERGRNEQFF
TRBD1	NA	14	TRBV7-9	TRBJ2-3	TGTGCCAGCAGCTTCTGGACAGGGCCAGATACGCAGTATTTT	CASSFWTGPDTQYF
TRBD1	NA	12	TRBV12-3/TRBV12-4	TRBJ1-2	TGTGCCAGCAGTATGGGGACAGTCGGCTACACCTTC	CASSMGTVGYTF
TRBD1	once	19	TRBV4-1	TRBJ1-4	TGCGCCAGCAGCCAAGAGGGGTCAGGCAGGGGGGCTAGAGGTGAAAAACTGTTTTTT	CASSQEGSGRGARGEKLFF
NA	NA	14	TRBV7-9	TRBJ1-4	TGTGCCAGCAGCTTACAGGGGTCCGGCGAAAAACTGTTTTTT	CASSLQGSGEKLFF
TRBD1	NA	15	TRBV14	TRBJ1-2	TGTGCCAGCAGCTTCCGGACAGGGACCAACTATGGCTACACCTTC	CASSFRTGTNYGYTF
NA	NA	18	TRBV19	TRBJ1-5	TGTGCCAGTAGGGCGGGAGCCGGTACGGGATATAGCAATCAGCCCCAGCATTTT	CASRAGAGTGYSNQPQHF
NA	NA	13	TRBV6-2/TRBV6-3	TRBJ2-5	TGTGCCAGCAGTTATTGGGCCCTGCGGACCCAGTACTTC	CASSYWALRTQYF
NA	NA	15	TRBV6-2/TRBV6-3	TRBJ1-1	TGTGCCAGCAGTGGAACCGGGAAAATGAACACTGAAGCTTTCTTT	CASSGTGKMNTEAFF
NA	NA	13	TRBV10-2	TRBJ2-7	TGCGCCAGCAGTGAACGCAGGGCCTACGAGCAGTACTTC	CASSERRAYEQYF
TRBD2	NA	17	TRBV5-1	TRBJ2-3	TGCGCCAGCAGCGTTTCCGGGACTAGCGGATTCACAGATACGCAGTATTTT	CASSVSGTSGFTDTQYF
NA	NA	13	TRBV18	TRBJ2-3	TGTGCCAGCTCACCCGGGACACAGGATACGCAGTATTTT	CASSPGTQDTQYF
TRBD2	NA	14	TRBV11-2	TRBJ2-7	TGTGCCAGCAGCTTAGGGACTAGCCTTAACGAGCAGTACTTC	CASSLGTSLNEQYF
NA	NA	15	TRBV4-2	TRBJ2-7	TGTGCCAGCAGCCAAGCGGGAGTTAGGTCCTACGAGCAGTACTTC	CASSQAGVRSYEQYF
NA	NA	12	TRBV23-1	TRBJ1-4	TGCGCCAGCAGTGTGAGGGATGAAAAACTGTTTTTT	CASSVRDEKLFF
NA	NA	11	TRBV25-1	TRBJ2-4	TGTGCCAGCAGCGCGAAAAACATTCAGTACTTC	CASSAKNIQYF
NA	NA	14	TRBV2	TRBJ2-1	TGTGCCACAGGCTTAAGCGGTCCCTACAATGAGCAGTTCTTC	CATGLSGPYNEQFF
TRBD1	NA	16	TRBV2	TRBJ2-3	TGTGCCAGCAGCCTATGGGGACAGGGGGCGTCAGATACGCAGTATTTT	CASSLWGQGASDTQYF
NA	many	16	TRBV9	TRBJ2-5	TGTGCCAGCAGCTCCCAGTGGACGGCTAGCCAAAAGACCCAGTACTTC	CASSSQWTASQKTQYF
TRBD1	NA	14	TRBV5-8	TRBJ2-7	TGTGCCAGCAGCTTGCAGGGGGAAAGAGGCGAGCAGTACTTC	CASSLQGERGEQYF
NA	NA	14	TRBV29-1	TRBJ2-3	TGCAGCGTTGAACCCGACTATTTGCCGGATACGCAGTATTTT	CSVEPDYLPDTQYF
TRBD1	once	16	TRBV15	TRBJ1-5	TGTGCCACCAGCAGAAACAGGGGGCGTAGCAATCAGCCCCAGCATTTT	CATSRNRGRSNQPQHF
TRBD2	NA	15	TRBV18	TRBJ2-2	TGTGCCAGCTCACCACTAGCGGGAGTGACCGGGGAGCTGTTTTTT	CASSPLAGVTGELFF
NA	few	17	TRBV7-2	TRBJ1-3	TGTGCCAGCAGCTTAAAGGGGCTAGGTTCGAATGGAAACACCATATATTTT	CASSLKGLGSNGNTIYF
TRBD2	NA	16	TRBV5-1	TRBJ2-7	TGCGCCAGCAGCTACGGGACTAGCGGACTTGCCTACGAGCAGTACTTC	CASSYGTSGLAYEQYF
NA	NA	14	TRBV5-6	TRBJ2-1	TGTGCCAGCAGCTTGGCGGTGGTGGACAATGAGCAGTTCTTC	CASSLAVVDNEQFF
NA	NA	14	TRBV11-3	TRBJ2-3	TGTGCCAGCTCGACGGCCCAGGGCACAGATACGCAGTATTTT	CASSTAQGTDTQYF
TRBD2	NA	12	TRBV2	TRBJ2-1	TGTGCCAGCAGCCTCCGTGGACTAGCTCAATTCTTC	CASSLRGLAQFF
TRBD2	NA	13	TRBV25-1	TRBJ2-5	TGTGCCAGCCGAGCGGGAGGGCTAGAGACCCAGTACTTC	CASRAGGLETQYF
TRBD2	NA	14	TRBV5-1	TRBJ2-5	TGCGCCAGCCAGACTAGCGGGATACAAGAGACCCAGTACTTC	CASQTSGIQETQYF